This T cell receptor (beta chain) came from a study of OX40 agonist ivuxolimab in advanced cancers. In the study overall: Patients enrolled in dose escalation were diagnosed with hepatocellular carcinoma, melanoma, renal cell or head and neck cancer. Study conclusions and caveats: In the 0.1 to 3.0 mg/kg range, CD4+ and CD8+ blood T cells had expanded clonally by week 6. On average, a greater number of expanded clones characterised CD8+ T cells relative to CD4+.

The method was immunoSEQ multiplex PCR; TCRdb's version includes in-frame clones alone and lacks a portion of them. This sample yields some 6,000 clones, of which roughly 80% are seen a single time; roughly 25% belongs to the top ten. To note about this clone: Its antigen is currently unknown. Relative to the germline gene, one junction end is altered; a read error may explain this.

The germline V gene encodes CDR1 MDHEN and CDR2 SYDVKM. The CDR3 has 13 amino acids. The sequence was obtained from an adult with an advanced solid tumor such as melanoma, head and neck, liver or kidney cancer. This specimen consisted of CD4+ or CD8+ T cells sorted from blood, obtained in a trial of the OX40 agonist ivuxolimab. The chain is built from TRBV28 and TRBJ1-1, with a possible D match to TRBD1 (5 bases). The CDR3 DNA follows: TGTGCCAGCTGGGAGTGGGGGAGCACTGAAACTTTCTTT. It is translated as CASWEWGSTETFF.